Below, one TCR beta chain is given with its context. Its ends do not fully match the called genes, so a read error is possible. This sample is part of a study of early T cells in non-severe SARS-CoV-2 infection. Study details: Unsorted whole-blood RNA was sequenced in bulk, leaving chains unpaired.

The TCR library protocol was used to attach unique molecular identifiers. These identifiers were attached to individual cDNA molecules. TCRdb independently ran MiXCR on the 5' RACE reads; one entry per CDR3 protein. The table has roughly 120,000 distinct CDR3 sequences, over 9.5% seen once. Germline assignment: CDR1 DFQATT and CDR2 SNEGSKA (reference sequence). The CDR3 loop spans 13 amino acids. This TCR was recovered from an adult who was a healthcare worker with PCR-confirmed SARS-CoV-2 infection or an uninfected control (not recorded which). The rearrangement links TRBV20-1 to TRBJ1-2, with 7 positions matching TRBD1. This material consisted of whole blood, taken at baseline. The CDR3 here is CGAHRDRPDGYTF. DNA for the CDR3: TGCGGTGCGCACCGGGACAGACCGGATGGCTACACCTTC.